The 22 T cell receptor beta chains presented below share a single source sample, sequenced in a study of Ad26.COV2.S vaccination and SARS-CoV-2 variants. Indicated treatment: some 20 received Ad26.COV2.S at low or high dose, single or two shots; roughly five received placebo; per-sample allocation not given. Repertoires come from day 63 after the first vaccine or placebo injection. Method: immunoSEQ multiplex PCR; TCRdb's copy keeps in-frame clones and lacks some. The table has 300,000 to 400,000 clones, around 89% seen once. The source was peripheral blood, collected in a trial of Ad26.COV2.S vaccine versus placebo. Every receptor here comes from a person aged 18-60 years who received the Ad26.COV2.S COVID-19 vaccine or a placebo.

This clone was detected only a few times. This chain connects TRBV19 to TRBJ1-1; weak D call: TRBD1 (5 bases). The CDR3 is 13 amino acids. Looked up from germline, CDR1 is LNHDA and CDR2 is SQIVND (reference sequence). The V and J ends lost 7 bases and 5 bases respectively, with 14 bases between them. The CDR3 sequence is CASTLLGETEAFF. CDR3 coding DNA: TGTGCCAGTACCCTATTGGGGGAAACTGAAGCTTTCTTT.

This chain links TRBV4-3 with TRBJ1-2; D gene ambiguous. Per the germline V gene, CDR1 is LGHNA and CDR2 is YSLEER. The CDR3 is made up of 15 amino acids. The V and J ends lost 1 base and 3 bases respectively, with 12 bases between them. The CDR3 spells CASSQAGQSYYGYTF. The DNA for the CDR3 is TGCGCCAGCAGCCAAGCCGGGCAGTCCTACTATGGCTACACCTTC.

The J gene is TRBJ2-3, the V gene TRBV4-3, with no clear D. The CDR3 has 13 residues. V lost 0 bases and J lost 4, with 5 bases in between. Germline V gene lookup returns CDR1 LGHNA and CDR2 YSLEER. The CDR3 sequence: CASSQDTPDTQYF. Written as DNA, the CDR3 is TGCGCCAGCAGCCAAGATACCCCAGATACGCAGTATTTT.

The chain recombines TRBV27 with TRBJ2-6, with unresolved D. Germline assignment: CDR1 MNHEY and CDR2 SMNVEV (reference sequence). V lost 6 bases and J 0 bases, leaving 9 bases between the germline ends. CDR3 length equals 15 residues. DNA for the CDR3: TGTGCCAGCAGCCTATTCAACTCTGGGGCCAACGTCCTGACTTTC. Translation: CASSLFNSGANVLTF.

V usage is TRBV7-2 and J usage is TRBJ2-2; weak D call: TRBD2 (6 bases). The germline V and J ends were trimmed by 5 bases and 1 base, with 14 bases remaining between them. The length of the CDR3 is 16 residues. The germline CDR1 and CDR2 sequences are SGHTA and FQGNSA. CDR3 sequence (DNA): TGTGCCAGCAGCCCAAGCCGGGGGAGGAACACCGGGGAGCTGTTTTTT. Translated, it gives CASSPSRGRNTGELFF.

V and J are TRBV7-2 and TRBJ2-7; 9 bases agree with TRBD2. Germline CDR1 reads SGHTA; CDR2 reads FQGNSA. The CDR3 has 14 residues. The J segment lost 5 bases and the V segment lost 8 bases, leaving 10 bases of the junction unmatched. The chain's CDR3 is CASRRGGASNEQYF. DNA for the CDR3: TGTGCCAGCCGACGCGGGGGGGCTTCTAACGAGCAGTACTTC.

About this clone: The same CDR3 also results from other DNA sequences found in this sample. The V call is TRBV7-9, the J call TRBJ1-1; D call uncertain. Trimming removed 2 bases at V and 0 bases at J, with 7 bases between. Germline V lookup: CDR1 SEHNR, CDR2 FQNEAQ (reference sequence). The CDR3 extends over 14 amino acids. CDR3 in amino acids: CASSLSTLNTEAFF. In DNA form, the CDR3 reads TGTGCCAGCAGCTTAAGTACCCTGAACACTGAAGCTTTCTTT.

The V call is TRBV9, the J call TRBJ2-1; possibly TRBD1 or TRBD2 for D (5 bases each). CDR3 length: 14 amino acids. The V end lost 0 bases, the J end lost 6 bases, and 10 bases lay between the germline ends. Germline loops: CDR1 SGDLS, CDR2 YYNGEE. The CDR3 is CASSVGGTLNEQFF. DNA of the CDR3: TGTGCCAGCAGCGTAGGAGGGACCCTCAATGAGCAGTTCTTC. The full variable domain, with the rest looked up from reference TRBV9 and TRBJ2-1, is DSGVTQTPKHLITATGQRVTLRCSPRSGDLSVYWYQQSLDQGLQFLIQYYNGEERAKGNILERFSAQQFPDLHSELNLSSLELGDSALYFCASSVGGTLNEQFFGPGTRLTVL.

This clone was detected a few times. The chain employs TRBV7-9 and TRBJ1-3, with no clear D. The V and J ends lost 1 base and 6 bases respectively, with 13 bases between them. The germline V gene encodes CDR1 SEHNR and CDR2 FQNEAQ (reference sequence). CDR3 length: 15 residues. The CDR3 nucleotides are TGTGCCAGCAGCTTAGATGGCCCAGCAGTAAACACCATATATTTT. Translating gives CASSLDGPAVNTIYF.

The CDR3 DNA sequence: TGCAGCGTTGGTGAGGCAAATTCACCCCTCCACTTT. This codes for CSVGEANSPLHF. The chain is built from TRBV29-1 and TRBJ1-6, with D hard to call. The germline V gene has CDR1 SQVTM and CDR2 ANQGSEA. The CDR3 consists of 12 residues. Trimming shortened V by 4 bases and J by 7 bases, and 8 bases separated the two germline ends.

The CDR3 reads CASSASRDRGQDEQFF. In DNA form, the CDR3 reads TGTGCCAGCAGTGCAAGCCGGGACAGGGGGCAGGATGAGCAGTTCTTC. The chain joins TRBV25-1 to TRBJ2-1, with 12 bases aligning to TRBD1. Germline V CDR1 and CDR2: MGHDK, SYGVNS. J lost 8 bases, V lost 4 bases, and 9 bases had no gene match. The CDR3 has 16 amino acids.

As to this clone: This same CDR3 is encoded by further DNA sequences in the sample. This chain links TRBV4-3 with TRBJ2-5; 9 bases are a match to TRBD2. V was clipped by 0 bases and J by 5 bases; unmatched bases: 4. The germline V gene has CDR1 LGHNA and CDR2 YSLEER. The CDR3 is 15 residues long. CDR3 sequence reads: CASSQERGGVETQYF. The CDR3 DNA is TGCGCCAGCAGCCAAGAGCGGGGGGGAGTTGAGACCCAGTACTTC.

This chain connects TRBV19 to TRBJ1-1; perhaps TRBD1 as D (5 bases). Germline CDR1 LNHDA, CDR2 SQIVND (reference sequence). Deletions cut 7 bases from V and 1 base from J, with 16 bases between. CDR3 length: 15 amino acids. The CDR3 spells CASITTGDGNTEAFF. DNA for the CDR3: TGTGCCAGTATTACTACAGGCGACGGGAACACTGAAGCTTTCTTT.

The chain recombines TRBV11-2 with TRBJ1-2; D possibly corresponds to TRBD1 (5 bases). This CDR3 is built from 14 residues. V lost 5 bases, J lost 6 bases, and 16 bases lay in between. Germline-derived CDR1 and CDR2 are SGHAT and FQNNGV. The CDR3: CASSRDHFSDGYTF. CDR3 nucleotides: TGTGCCAGCAGCCGGGACCACTTTAGCGATGGCTACACCTTC.

V and J are TRBV27 and TRBJ2-2; maybe TRBD1 (6 bases). This CDR3 is 14 amino acids long. Per the germline V gene, CDR1 is MNHEY and CDR2 is SMNVEV (reference sequence). The V gene lost 5 bases and the J gene lost 7 bases, with 14 bases spanning the gap. CDR3 sequence: CASSLQQGYGELFF. The CDR3 DNA follows: TGTGCCAGCAGTCTACAACAGGGTTACGGGGAGCTGTTTTTT.

The rearrangement joins TRBV19 to TRBJ1-2, with D possibly TRBD1 on 5 matching bases. The V gene's germline CDR1 is LNHDA and CDR2 SQIVND (reference sequence). The CDR3 loop spans 14 amino acids. V lost 8 bases and J 4 bases, leaving 17 bases between the germline ends. This CDR3 reads CASAPAGQGYGYTF. CDR3 sequence (DNA): TGTGCCAGTGCCCCAGCAGGGCAGGGCTATGGCTACACCTTC.

V and J are TRBV9 and TRBJ1-2; no clear D. CDR1 SGDLS and CDR2 YYNGEE come from the germline V gene. Trimming took 3 bases from V and 7 from J, leaving 13 bases between them. The CDR3 runs to 13 residues. The CDR3 bases are TGTGCCAGCAGCGCGTCGAAGGGTTCTGGCTACACCTTC. Encoded protein: CASSASKGSGYTF.

This rearrangement joins TRBV9 to TRBJ2-2; TRBD1 matches at 7 bases. The V gene's germline CDR1 is SGDLS and CDR2 YYNGEE. Trimming took 4 bases from V and 3 from J; bases not matched to a gene: 3. The CDR3 spans 14 residues. In DNA, the CDR3 is TGTGCCAGCAGCCGGGACAGTGACACCGGGGAGCTGTTTTTT. Translation gives CASSRDSDTGELFF.

V gene TRBV6-5 combines with J gene TRBJ1-1; D ambiguous. This CDR3 is 13 amino acids long. The germline CDR1 and CDR2 sequences are MNHEY and SVGAGI. V lost 6 bases to trimming and J lost 0 bases, with 8 bases between them. The CDR3 coding sequence is TGTGCCAGCAGACTGATCATGAACACTGAAGCTTTCTTT. It codes for CASRLIMNTEAFF.

This clone turned up a few times. The chain couples TRBV5-5 to TRBJ1-5, with a weak D call TRBD1 (6 bases). V shed 0 bases and J shed 5 bases, with 15 bases lying between them. CDR3 length: 16 amino acids. Germline assignment: CDR1 SGHKS and CDR2 YYEKEE (reference sequence). CDR3 sequence: CASSLVIGGGHQPQHF. As DNA, the CDR3 is TGTGCCAGCAGCTTGGTAATTGGGGGGGGCCATCAGCCCCAGCATTTT.

The V call is TRBV7-9, the J call TRBJ1-1; D is unresolved. The CDR3 covers 16 residues. Germline V gene sequence: CDR1 SEHNR, CDR2 FQNEAQ (reference sequence). Trimming removed 2 bases at V and 1 base at J, with 14 bases between. CDR3 bases: TGTGCCAGCAGCTTATTGAGGAAACGGGCGAACACTGAAGCTTTCTTT. This gives the protein CASSLLRKRANTEAFF.

The chain carries TRBV20-1 and TRBJ2-7; D may be TRBD2 (5 bases). There are 11 residues in the CDR3. Trimming stripped 5 bases from V and 4 bases from J, with 9 bases between. Germline lookup yields CDR1 DFQATT and CDR2 SNEGSKA (reference sequence). The CDR3 is CSALGEYEQYF. DNA for the CDR3: TGCAGTGCTCTCGGGGAATACGAGCAGTACTTC.